The entry below gives a single TCR beta chain sequence along with its context. This sample is part of a study of T-cell reconstitution after alpha-beta-depleted transplantation in children. The authors prepared the TCRbeta library with unique molecular identifiers. TCRdb ran MiXCR on the PCR reads and lists one entry per CDR3 protein. The table includes 450,000 to 600,000 distinct CDR3 sequences, approximately 30% detected once. This CDR3 is built from 14 residues. Trimming took 7 bases from V and 5 from J, leaving 17 bases between them. CDR1 MNHEY and CDR2 SVGEGT come from the germline V gene. Here the sequenced sample was PBMCs from the stem cell graft donor, taken from the stem cell graft. This receptor was taken from a human donor who donated a stem cell graft to a child with aplastic anemia. The J gene is TRBJ1-2, the V gene TRBV6-2 or TRBV6-3, with D possibly being TRBD1 (6 bases). The CDR3 sequence: CASTGTGQGYGYTF. Here the CDR3 DNA reads TGTGCCAGCACCGGAACAGGGCAAGGGTATGGCTACACCTTC.